Each of the 23 T cell receptor beta chains below was sequenced from the same sample in a study of blood T cell repertoires in COVID-19. Libraries were prepared by immunoSEQ multiplex PCR; TCRdb keeps only in-frame clonotypes and omits some of them. The repertoire consists of around 310,000 clones, with 75% to 95% occurring once and the leading ten covering approximately 7.5%. Sequences were obtained from peripheral blood. The receptor set was obtained from a woman in her twenties or thirties with COVID-19, enrolled during active disease.

Remarks on this clone: Other DNA sequences of this sample code for an identical CDR3. This chain uses TRBV30 with TRBJ1-1, with D uncertain. Germline assignment: CDR1 GTSNPN and CDR2 SVGIG (reference sequence). This CDR3 has 12 residues. Trimming pared 0 bases from V and 4 bases from J, leaving 6 bases between. CDR3 amino acids: CAWSVGGTEAFF. The CDR3, as DNA: TGTGCCTGGAGTGTGGGAGGCACTGAAGCTTTCTTT.

The gene calls are TRBV5-5 and TRBJ2-2; TRBD2 aligns across 12 bases. V gave up 2 bases and J gave up 6 bases; unmatched junction bases: 5. The germline V gene has CDR1 SGHKS and CDR2 YYEKEE (reference sequence). The CDR3 loop spans 16 amino acids. The CDR3 spells CASSFGLAGMPGELFF. The CDR3 DNA reads TGTGCCAGCAGCTTCGGACTAGCGGGAATGCCCGGGGAGCTGTTTTTT.

Comments on this clone: The same CDR3 is also encoded by other DNA sequences in this sample. The CDR3 DNA sequence: TGTGCCAGCAGCCTTCGACTAGCGGGATACTACGAGCAGTACTTC. Its translation: CASSLRLAGYYEQYF. J is TRBJ2-7 and V is TRBV5-6, with TRBD2 matching over 11 bases. Germline V CDR1 and CDR2: SGHDT, YYEEEE. CDR3 length equals 15 residues. The V and J ends lost 4 bases and 3 bases, in that order; junction bases with no gene match: 6. The complete variable domain, with remaining parts taken from reference TRBV5-6 and TRBJ2-7, reads DAGVTQSPTHLIKTRGQQVTLRCSPKSGHDTVSWYQQALGQGPQFIFQYYEEEERQRGNFPDRFSGHQFPNYSSELNVNALLLGDSALYLCASSLRLAGYYEQYFGPGTRLTVT.

The chain combines TRBV30 with TRBJ1-6, with 8 bases matching TRBD1. With 1 base clipped from V and 0 bases from J, the junction kept 8 bases outside the gene matches. From germline, CDR1 is GTSNPN and CDR2 SVGIG (reference sequence). This CDR3 has 18 amino acids. CDR3 sequence: CAWSGTGSKSSYNSPLHF. For the CDR3, the DNA is TGTGCCTGGAGTGGGACAGGGAGTAAAAGCTCCTATAATTCACCCCTCCACTTT. The variable domain in full, completed from reference TRBV30 and TRBJ1-6, reads SQTIHQWPATLVQPVGSPLSLECTVEGTSNPNLYWYRQAAGRGLQLLFYSVGIGQISSEVPQNLSASRPQDRQFILSSKKLLLSDSGFYLCAWSGTGSKSSYNSPLHFGNGTRLTVT.

Here the CDR3 reads CASSLWALREKLFF. Written as DNA, the CDR3 is TGTGCCAGCAGTTTATGGGCCCTGAGGGAAAAACTGTTTTTT. The chain couples TRBV28 to TRBJ1-4, with D unclear. The CDR3 consists of 14 residues. Per germline, CDR1 MDHEN and CDR2 SYDVKM. V shed 0 bases and J shed 8 bases, with 10 bases lying between them.

This chain joins TRBV2 and TRBJ1-3; D is perhaps TRBD1 (5 bases). Trimming pared 6 bases from V and 0 bases from J, leaving 12 bases between. The CDR3 runs to 15 residues. The V gene's germline CDR1 is SNHLY and CDR2 FYNNEI. The CDR3 region is CASRADIFSGNTIYF. Written as DNA, the CDR3 is TGTGCCAGCAGGGCGGACATCTTCTCTGGAAACACCATATATTTT. Variable domain in full (rest from reference TRBV2 and TRBJ1-3): EPEVTQTPSHQVTQMGQEVILRCVPISNHLYFYWYRQILGQKVEFLVSFYNNEISEKSEIFDDQFSVERPDGSNFTLKIRSTKLEDSAMYFCASRADIFSGNTIYFGEGSWLTVV.

The chain recombines TRBV5-4 with TRBJ2-3, with D possibly matching TRBD1 (5 bases). Germline-derived CDR1 and CDR2 are SGHNT and YYREEE (reference sequence). This CDR3 is built from 15 residues. Deletions cut 4 bases from V and 0 bases from J, with 12 bases between. CDR3 sequence: CASSGHPTSTDTQYF. The CDR3 nucleotides are TGTGCCAGCAGCGGACATCCGACGAGCACAGATACGCAGTATTTT. Together with reference TRBV5-4 and TRBJ2-3, the CDR3 gives the full variable domain: ETGVTQSPTHLIKTRGQQVTLRCSSQSGHNTVSWYQQALGQGPQFIFQYYREEENGRGNFPPRFSGLQFPNYSSELNVNALELDDSALYLCASSGHPTSTDTQYFGPGTRLTVL.

The chain carries TRBV28 and TRBJ1-2, with 7 bases identical to TRBD1. The CDR3 covers 13 residues. Per the germline V gene, CDR1 is MDHEN and CDR2 is SYDVKM. After removal of 5 bases from V and 4 bases from J, the junction contained 4 bases not matched to a gene. The DNA of the CDR3 is TGTGCCAGCAGTATCAGGGGGGTCTATGGCTACACCTTC. Protein product: CASSIRGVYGYTF.

The CDR3 sequence: CASSQGRVRNTEAFF. The CDR3 DNA sequence: TGTGCCAGCAGCCAAGGGAGGGTTCGGAACACTGAAGCTTTCTTT. This chain connects TRBV14 to TRBJ1-1; D is unclear. Germline CDR1 SGHDN, CDR2 FVKESK. The CDR3 has 15 residues. Trimming stripped 1 base from V and 1 base from J, with 10 bases between. Using reference TRBV14 and TRBJ1-1 for the parts outside the CDR3, the full variable domain is EAGVTQFPSHSVIEKGQTVTLRCDPISGHDNLYWYRRVMGKEIKFLLHFVKESKQDESGMPNNRFLAERTGGTYSTLKVQPAELEDSGVYFCASSQGRVRNTEAFFGQGTRLTVV.

DNA for the CDR3: TGTGCCAGCAGACGACCCGGCGGGAGATTGACTGAAGCTTTCTTT. This sequence encodes CASRRPGGRLTEAFF. The chain is built from TRBV28 and TRBJ1-1; D ambiguous. The ends were cut back, 6 bases at V and 5 bases at J, with 19 bases in the middle. This CDR3 comprises 15 residues. Germline CDR1 MDHEN, CDR2 SYDVKM. The full variable domain, completed using reference TRBV28 and TRBJ1-1, is DVKVTQSSRYLVKRTGEKVFLECVQDMDHENMFWYRQDPGLGLRLIYFSYDVKMKEKGDIPEGYSVSREKKERFSLILESASTNQTSMYLCASRRPGGRLTEAFFGQGTRLTVV.

J is TRBJ1-5 and V is TRBV30; D remains unclear. Germline loops: CDR1 GTSNPN, CDR2 SVGIG (reference sequence). V was cut by 0 bases and J by 4 bases, with 10 bases left in between. The CDR3 consists of 14 residues. The CDR3 loop reads CAWSVGGRNQPQHF. In DNA form, the CDR3 reads TGTGCCTGGAGTGTAGGAGGTCGGAATCAGCCCCAGCATTTT.

This clone was seen once. The CDR3 is CASREGLASYNEQFF. The CDR3 nucleotides are TGTGCCAGTAGGGAGGGGTTAGCATCCTACAATGAGCAGTTCTTC. The chain couples TRBV19 to TRBJ2-1, with D possibly matching TRBD2 (6 bases). This CDR3 is 15 amino acids long. The germline CDR1 and CDR2 sequences are LNHDA and SQIVND (reference sequence). Trimming removed 6 bases at V and 1 base at J, with 13 bases between.

The chain combines TRBV4-1 with TRBJ2-2; 9 nucleotides align to TRBD2. CDR1 and CDR2 (germline): MGHRA, YSYEKL. V trimming: 4 bases; J trimming: 6 bases; junction bases outside the gene matches: 6. The CDR3 has 15 amino acids. CDR3: CASSPSGRPAGELFF. The CDR3 DNA sequence: TGCGCCAGCAGCCCGAGCGGGAGGCCGGCCGGGGAGCTGTTTTTT.

The rearrangement joins TRBV27 to TRBJ1-1; 8 bases are a match to TRBD1. The V gene's germline CDR1 is MNHEY and CDR2 SMNVEV (reference sequence). V shed 6 bases, J shed 6 bases, and the junction held 6 bases outside the gene matches. This CDR3 spans 13 amino acids. DNA of the CDR3: TGTGCCAGCAGGAGACAGGGGAGGGCTGAAGCTTTCTTT. Translating gives CASRRQGRAEAFF.

This clone has a single count. The chain is built from TRBV5-1 and TRBJ1-2, with D unclear. The CDR3 is made up of 11 amino acids. Trimming took off 2 bases at V and 6 bases at J, with 5 bases between the two ends. Per germline, CDR1 SGHRS and CDR2 YFSETQ. For the CDR3, the DNA is TGCGCCAGCAGCTTCGGGAATGGCTACACCTTC. As protein: CASSFGNGYTF.

The chain uses TRBV29-1 and TRBJ2-7, with TRBD2 identical over 12 bases. The length of the CDR3 is 15 residues. CDR1 SQVTM and CDR2 ANQGSEA come from the germline V gene. V gave up 7 bases and J gave up 4 bases; unmatched junction bases: 11. The CDR3 spells CSASTSGSFQYEQYF. The CDR3 DNA reads as TGCAGCGCCTCGACTAGCGGGAGTTTCCAGTACGAGCAGTACTTC.

V and J are TRBV7-2 and TRBJ1-5; D might be TRBD1 (5 bases). CDR1 and CDR2 from the germline V gene are SGHTA and FQGNSA. The CDR3 runs 15 residues. The V end was cut by 2 bases, the J end by 3 bases, with 11 bases between. The CDR3 region has the DNA TGTGCCAGCAGCTTAACGTCGACAGCCAATCAGCCCCAGCATTTT. Its translation: CASSLTSTANQPQHF.

The gene calls are TRBV3-1 (or the pseudogene TRBV3-2) and TRBJ1-2; D ambiguous. V gave up 4 bases and J gave up 7 bases, with 16 bases separating them. The CDR3 runs to 14 residues. The germline CDR1 and CDR2 sequences are LGHDT and YNNKEL (reference sequence). CDR3 sequence reads: CASSPHGSRAGYTF. The CDR3 coding sequence is TGTGCCAGCAGCCCTCATGGGAGCCGCGCTGGCTACACCTTC.

The V call is TRBV2, the J call TRBJ2-7; 7 nucleotides line up with TRBD1. J lost 4 bases, V lost 6 bases, and 9 bases had no gene match. In germline, CDR1 is SNHLY, CDR2 FYNNEI. CDR3 length: 14 residues. The CDR3 DNA reads as TGTGCCAGCAGGATACAGGGGTCGGTTTACGAGCAGTACTTC. Encoded protein: CASRIQGSVYEQYF.

Written as DNA, the CDR3 is TGTGCCAGCAGTGGAGACAGGGGGTATAATTCACCCCTCCACTTT. This encodes CASSGDRGYNSPLHF. V usage is TRBV2 and J usage is TRBJ1-6; 9 bases line up with TRBD1. In germline, CDR1 is SNHLY, CDR2 FYNNEI. Trimming cost V 4 bases and J 4 bases; bases outside gene matches: 2. CDR3 length: 15 residues.

The chain employs TRBV30 and TRBJ1-1; tentatively, D is TRBD1 (5 bases). Between the trimmed V and J ends, which lost 8 bases and 6 bases, there was a span of 16 bases. The CDR3 length is 12 residues. Germline V gives CDR1 GTSNPN, CDR2 SVGIG (reference sequence). The CDR3 nucleotides read TGTGCCGGTTGCCAGGGTTTCGCTGAAGCTTTCTTT. This gives the protein CAGCQGFAEAFF.

This chain joins TRBV3-1 (or the pseudogene TRBV3-2) and TRBJ2-2, with 7 bases fitting TRBD2. With 3 bases clipped from V and 6 bases from J, the junction kept 10 bases outside the gene matches. The germline V gene has CDR1 LGHDT and CDR2 YNNKEL (reference sequence). This CDR3 is built from 16 residues. The CDR3: CASSHQPGGRSGELFF. The CDR3 DNA reads as TGTGCCAGCAGCCACCAGCCGGGAGGTCGGTCCGGGGAGCTGTTTTTT.

The chain carries TRBV13 and TRBJ2-1; a possible D gene is TRBD2 (5 bases). The ends were cut back, 3 bases at V and 10 bases at J, with 16 bases in the middle. The CDR3 has 14 residues. Germline loops: CDR1 PRHDT, CDR2 FYEKMQ (reference sequence). CDR3 sequence: CASSLRESSKEQFF. In DNA, the CDR3 is TGTGCCAGCAGCTTGAGGGAGTCCTCAAAGGAGCAGTTCTTC. Combining the CDR3 with reference TRBV13 and TRBJ2-1 gives the whole variable domain AAGVIQSPRHLIKEKRETATLKCYPIPRHDTVYWYQQGPGQDPQFLISFYEKMQSDKGSIPDRFSAQQFSDYHSELNMSSLELGDSALYFCASSLRESSKEQFFGPGTRLTVL.